Detailed here is one TCR beta chain. What antigen it recognizes has not been identified. The sample holds no much larger clone one base away, and base qualities are not on file. Libraries were constructed by the immunoSEQ multiplex PCR assay. The source is immuneACCESS, and TCRdb retained only in-frame sequences with V and J called. Part of the clones is not carried over; for the studies checked, unresolved V genes explain less than half of this, and the remainder is unexplained. For this sample there are some 79,000 clones; about 88% appear just once. Together, the top ten hold over 3.5% of the sample. These data are taken from a study of control samples from healthy donors and cancer patients (dated by TCRdb to 2019 to 2021). The CDR1 and CDR2 encoded by the germline V gene are KGHDR and SFDVKD. The CDR3 numbers 13 residues from cysteine through phenylalanine. Only the CDR3 region is kept as DNA, spanning 39 bases read in frame from base 1. Deletion took 6 bases off V and 2 bases off J, with a span of 8 bases between the germline ends.

This chain is built from TRBV24-1 and TRBJ2-3, with no confident D gene call. The receptor was derived from a woman between 50 and 59 years old in good health. Sequencing was performed on blood. At the DNA level, the sequence is TGTGCCACCAGTCGGCCCAACACAGATACGCAGTATTTT. Its protein is CATSRPNTDTQYF.